The rows below give T cell receptor beta chains drawn from one sample of a study of T cell repertoires in cytomegalovirus infection. Each CDR3 protein gets one entry after TCRdb re-called the reads with MiXCR. This table holds about 530,000 distinct CDR3 sequences, about 26% found once. The material sequenced was PBMCs. These TCRs come from a human donor in good health (CMV status not recorded). Some clones in this sample may be carry-over from other donors' samples. CDR3s include the opening cysteine and the closing phenylalanine or tryptophan. Each record gives: D gene, J gene, CDR3 length, clone size, V gene, CDR3 DNA, CDR3 protein. A D gene is named only where the DNA matches it firmly. Clone size appears in some rows only: once, few, many, or a class for an expanded clone.

. TRBJ2-1 13 many TRBV7-6 TGTGCCAGCAGCTTAGCGTTTGCGAATGAGCAGTTCTTC CASSLAFANEQFF
TRBD1 TRBJ2-2 17 few TRBV11-1 TGTGCCAGCAGCCCGATACCGGGACAGAAGAACACCGGGGAGCTGTTTTTT CASSPIPGQKNTGELFF
. TRBJ1-2 17 . TRBV20-1 TGCAGTGCTAGAGGAGGGGGGACAAGGTTTGGGAACTATGGCTACACCTTC CSARGGGTRFGNYGYTF
TRBD1 TRBJ1-4 13 many TRBV7-2 TGTGCCAGCAGCTCGATAGACAGGGACCGACTGTTTTTT CASSSIDRDRLFF
. TRBJ2-7 18 . TRBV19 TGTGCCAGTAGTCTACAGGGAGGAGCTGGGATCAACTCCTACGAGCAGTACTTC CASSLQGGAGINSYEQYF
TRBD1 TRBJ1-1 15 few TRBV7-9 TGTGCCAGCAGCTTACAGGGGGGCATGAACACTGAAGCTTTCTTT CASSLQGGMNTEAFF
. TRBJ1-1 13 . TRBV11-2 TGTGCCAGCAGCTTGGATCTGGGGATTGAAGCTTTCTTT CASSLDLGIEAFF
TRBD1 TRBJ1-1 15 few TRBV9 TGTGCCAGCAGCACCATGACAGGGACGGACACTGAAGCTTTCTTT CASSTMTGTDTEAFF
. TRBJ2-7 13 . TRBV19 TGTGCCAGTAGTTTCGGGACAAACTACGAGCAGTACTTC CASSFGTNYEQYF
. TRBJ2-7 14 . TRBV15 TGTGCCACCAGCACCCTCGAGGGGTTCGACGAGCAGTACTTC CATSTLEGFDEQYF
. TRBJ2-3 17 once TRBV20-1 TGCAGTGCTAGAGATGTCCCTCTAGCGTGGAGGGCCGATACGCAGTATTTT CSARDVPLAWRADTQYF
. TRBJ1-6 15 . TRBV5-1 TGCGCCAGCAGCTTTGGGGACGGAGGTAATTCACCCCTCCACTTT CASSFGDGGNSPLHF
TRBD2 TRBJ2-3 13 . TRBV6-2/TRBV6-3 TGTGCCAGCAAGAGCGGGAGCTCAGATACGCAGTATTTT CASKSGSSDTQYF
TRBD1 TRBJ1-1 14 . TRBV29-1 TGCAGCGTTACTCCAGGGGGTACGAACACTGAAGCTTTCTTT CSVTPGGTNTEAFF
TRBD2 TRBJ2-1 17 . TRBV5-1 TGCGCCAGCAGCTTGGCTAGCGGGAGGGTCTCCTACAATGAGCAGTTCTTC CASSLASGRVSYNEQFF
TRBD1 TRBJ1-2 13 many TRBV7-2 TGTGCCAGCAGGGAGACAGGGACCAATTTTTACACCTTC CASRETGTNFYTF
. TRBJ2-1 14 . TRBV20-1 TGCAGTGCTGGAACCGGGAAGAGGTACAATGAGCAGTTCTTC CSAGTGKRYNEQFF
. TRBJ2-1 13 . TRBV19 TGTGCCAGTAGTAACCAAGGAGGGAATGAGCAGTTCTTC CASSNQGGNEQFF
. TRBJ2-1 14 . TRBV23-1 TGCGCCAGCAGTCTATCCTACAGCAACTGGGAGCAGTTCTTC CASSLSYSNWEQFF
. TRBJ2-1 16 many TRBV7-9 TGTGCCAGCAGCTTAGGGGGCCGCGGGGGCGGAGGTGAGCAGTTCTTC CASSLGGRGGGGEQFF
TRBD2 TRBJ2-1 19 . TRBV12-3/TRBV12-4 TGTGCCAGCAGTTTAAGGGTTTCGCTAGCGGGAGGGTCCTACAATGAGCAGTTCTTC CASSLRVSLAGGSYNEQFF
. TRBJ2-5 12 . TRBV12-3/TRBV12-4 TGTGCCAGCAGCCCCCAGGAAGAGACCCAGTACTTC CASSPQEETQYF
TRBD2 TRBJ2-3 16 . TRBV18 TGTGCCAGCTCACCGATAGCGGGATCTGGCTCAGATACGCAGTATTTT CASSPIAGSGSDTQYF
. TRBJ2-5 13 many TRBV7-8 TGTGCCAGCAGCTCGTGGCCTCAAGAGACCCAGTACTTC CASSSWPQETQYF
. TRBJ2-5 13 . TRBV9 TGTGCCAGCAGCGTCCCGGGTGGAGAGACCCAGTACTTC CASSVPGGETQYF
TRBD2 TRBJ2-1 17 few TRBV19 TGTGCCACTACCTCAAGAGAAACTAGCGGCATCTACAATGAGCAGTTCTTC CATTSRETSGIYNEQFF
TRBD1 TRBJ2-3 14 . TRBV2 TGTGCCAGCACCCAGGGACAGGGGGCTTATACGCAGTATTTT CASTQGQGAYTQYF
. TRBJ2-2 14 . TRBV5-4 TGTGCCAGCAGCCCAGGGGCGGATCCCGGGGAGCTGTTTTTT CASSPGADPGELFF
. TRBJ2-3 16 . TRBV4-3 TGCGCCAGCAGCCAAGATGGATTCGAAGTCACAGATACGCAGTATTTT CASSQDGFEVTDTQYF
TRBD1 TRBJ2-5 14 many TRBV12-3/TRBV12-4 TGTGCCAGCAGTTTAGGGACAGGGGCAGAGACCCAGTACTTC CASSLGTGAETQYF
TRBD2 TRBJ2-1 19 few TRBV4-1 TGCGCCAGCAGCCAAGATCCCCCGACTAGCGGCAACTCCTACAATGAGCAGTTCTTC CASSQDPPTSGNSYNEQFF
. TRBJ1-4 18 many TRBV7-2 TGTGCCAGCAGCTTAAAATCGCGGAGCGGGGGCGAGGATGAAAAACTGTTTTTT CASSLKSRSGGEDEKLFF
. TRBJ1-2 14 few TRBV12-3/TRBV12-4 TGTGCCAGCAGTCCTCCGGGCGACAGGAGTGGCTACACCTTC CASSPPGDRSGYTF
. TRBJ2-3 15 few TRBV28 TGTGCCAGCAAAGGACGGGAACTCCGCACAGATACGCAGTATTTT CASKGRELRTDTQYF
. TRBJ2-5 13 many TRBV7-2 TGTGCCAGCAGCCGGGGACCACAAGAGACCCAGTACTTC CASSRGPQETQYF
. TRBJ1-2 14 . TRBV5-4 TGTGCCAGCAGCTTGGACAGGATGAACTATGGCTACACCTTC CASSLDRMNYGYTF
TRBD2 TRBJ2-3 16 many TRBV7-2 TGTGCCAGCAGCTTCGGGACTAGCGGGATCTTTGATACGCAGTATTTT CASSFGTSGIFDTQYF
TRBD1 TRBJ2-1 14 few TRBV29-1 TGCAGCGTTGAAGCGACAGGGTCCTACAATGAGCAGTTCTTC CSVEATGSYNEQFF
. TRBJ1-4 15 few TRBV7-8 TGTGCCAGCAGTCCTCAGAGGACCTTTCGTGAAAAACTGTTTTTT CASSPQRTFREKLFF
. TRBJ2-7 13 few TRBV7-2 TGTGCCAGCAGCCCCCAGGTCGTCTACGAGCAGTACTTC CASSPQVVYEQYF
TRBD1 TRBJ2-1 15 many TRBV7-2 TGTGCCAGCAGCCCGGGACCAGACAGGGGCAATGAGCAGTTCTTC CASSPGPDRGNEQFF
. TRBJ1-6 15 . TRBV2 TGTGCCAGCAGTGAACCGCCTCTCGGGTATTCACCCCTCCACTTT CASSEPPLGYSPLHF
. TRBJ1-1 13 . TRBV12-3/TRBV12-4 TGTGCCAGCAGTTTGTCAGCGAACACTGTAGCTTTCTTT CASSLSANTVAFF
. TRBJ2-7 15 once TRBV7-2 TGTGCCAGCAGCTTCGCCGGGACTGTAACCTACGAGCAGTACTTC CASSFAGTVTYEQYF
TRBD1 TRBJ1-1 12 few TRBV7-6 TGTGCCAGCAGTCAGGGGGACAGAGAAGCTTTCTTT CASSQGDREAFF
. TRBJ1-2 14 . TRBV27 TGTGCCAGCAGTTTTCAGCCACTAAACTATGGCTACACCTTC CASSFQPLNYGYTF
TRBD1 TRBJ1-1 15 few TRBV2 TGTGCCAGCAGTGCCATAATAAACAGGGGCACTGAAGCTTTCTTT CASSAIINRGTEAFF
TRBD1 TRBJ1-5 15 . TRBV7-9 TGTGCCAGCAGCTTAACAGGGGGTGAGAGTCAGCCCCAGCATTTT CASSLTGGESQPQHF
. TRBJ2-3 16 . TRBV20-1 TGCAGTGCCAGTGGGTGGGGTAGCGGAAGCACAGATACGCAGTATTTT CSASGWGSGSTDTQYF
TRBD1 TRBJ1-5 16 few TRBV19 TGTGCCAGTATCCCGGGACAGGGAGCGGGAGATCAGCCCCAGCATTTT CASIPGQGAGDQPQHF
. TRBJ2-3 14 once TRBV4-1 TGCGCCAGCAGCCAAGTTACAGGCATAGGGATGCAGTATTTT CASSQVTGIGMQYF
TRBD1 TRBJ2-1 12 . TRBV6-2/TRBV6-3 TGTGCCAGCAGTTCACAGGGGATTGAGCAGTTCTTC CASSSQGIEQFF
. TRBJ1-5 14 . TRBV12-3/TRBV12-4 TGTGCCACACAGAATTCAGGGGACAATCAGCCCCAGCATTTT CATQNSGDNQPQHF